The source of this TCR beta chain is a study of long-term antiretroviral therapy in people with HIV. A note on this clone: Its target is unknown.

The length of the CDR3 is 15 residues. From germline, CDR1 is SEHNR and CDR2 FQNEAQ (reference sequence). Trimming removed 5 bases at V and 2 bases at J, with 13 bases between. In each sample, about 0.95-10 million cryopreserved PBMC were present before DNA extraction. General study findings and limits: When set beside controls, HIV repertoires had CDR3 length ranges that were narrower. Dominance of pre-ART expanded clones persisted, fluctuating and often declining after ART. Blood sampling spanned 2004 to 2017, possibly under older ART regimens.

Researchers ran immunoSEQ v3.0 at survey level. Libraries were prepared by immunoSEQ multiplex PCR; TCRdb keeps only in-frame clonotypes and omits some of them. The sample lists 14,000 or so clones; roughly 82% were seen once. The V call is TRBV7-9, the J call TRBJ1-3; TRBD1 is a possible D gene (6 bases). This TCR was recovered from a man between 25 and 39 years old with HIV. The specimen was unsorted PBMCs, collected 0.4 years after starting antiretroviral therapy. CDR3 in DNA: TGTGCCAGCAGCCTCGAAGGGGGGACTGGAAACACCATATATTTT. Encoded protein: CASSLEGGTGNTIYF.